Presented here are 5 T cell receptor beta chains from one specimen sequenced in a study of blood T cell repertoires in COVID-19 (dated by TCRdb to the early 2020s). The protocol used for the library was the immunoSEQ multiplex PCR assay. Sourced from immuneACCESS, this table was stored by TCRdb with only in-frame sequences that have V and J called. A share of the clones is absent; for the studies checked, an unresolved V gene accounts for under half, and the remainder has no known explanation. This sample is represented by fewer than 120,000 clones; 75% to 80% of them were singletons. The top ten clonotypes cover 15% to 20% of the sample. What was sequenced was peripheral blood. These receptor sequences come from a woman at least 80 years old with active or convalescent COVID-19.

This clone was seen a handful of times. The chain is built from TRBV3-1 (or the pseudogene TRBV3-2) and TRBJ2-7; possibly TRBD2 for D (5 bases). The CDR3 length is 17 residues. Germline CDR1 LGHDT, CDR2 YNNKEL (reference sequence). V lost 4 bases and J lost 0, with 19 bases in between. CDR3 in amino acids: CASSLDLSPGFSYEQYF. The CDR3 DNA is TGTGCCAGCAGCCTAGACCTATCCCCGGGATTCTCCTACGAGCAGTACTTC.

This clone was picked up a small number of times. CDR3 sequence: CASSLRLVNQPQHF. CDR3 sequence (DNA): TGTGCCAGCAGCTTGCGGTTGGTCAATCAGCCCCAGCATTTT. V usage is TRBV5-8 and J usage is TRBJ1-5; D is undetermined. The CDR3 spans 14 residues. CDR1 and CDR2 (germline): SGHTS, YDEGEE. The V and J ends lost 1 base and 3 bases respectively, with 8 bases between them.

The CDR3 region is CASSIGAGTSTDTQYF. CDR3 nucleotides: TGTGCCAGTAGTATTGGGGCGGGAACCAGCACAGATACGCAGTATTTT. The chain is built from TRBV19 and TRBJ2-3, with D perhaps matching TRBD2 (6 bases). The length of the CDR3 is 16 residues. The ends were cut back, 3 bases at V and 0 bases at J, with 13 bases in the middle. The V gene's germline CDR1 is LNHDA and CDR2 SQIVND (reference sequence).

The rearrangement uses TRBV4-2 and TRBJ2-3; no clear D. The length of the CDR3 is 14 residues. The germline V and J ends were trimmed by 0 bases and 6 bases, with 10 bases remaining between them. Germline lookup yields CDR1 LGHNA and CDR2 YNFKEQ. The CDR3 DNA reads TGTGCCAGCAGCCAAGATGGGCTGATCGATACGCAGTATTTT. Amino acid sequence: CASSQDGLIDTQYF.

The V call is TRBV5-1, the J call TRBJ2-1; 12 positions agree with TRBD2. The V and J ends lost 0 bases and 4 bases, in that order; junction bases with no gene match: 2. The CDR3 extends over 16 amino acids. Germline CDR1 is SGHRS and CDR2 is YFSETQ. The CDR3 DNA follows: TGCGCCAGCAGCTTGGGGACTAGCGGGATGTACAATGAGCAGTTCTTC. It codes for CASSLGTSGMYNEQFF.